This T cell receptor beta chain came from a study of cytomegalovirus exposure and HLA in healthy donors. V lost 6 bases and J lost 7; bases outside the gene matches: 6. The CDR3 has 15 residues. CDR1 and CDR2 from the germline V gene are SGHAT and FQDESV (reference sequence). Donors showed nominal health when sampled, although they likely had unrecorded immune exposures. The PCR had 60 Vbeta and 13 Jbeta primers. Data came from immunoSEQ multiplex PCR; TCRdb stores just in-frame clones and leaves some out. The table includes about 77,000 clones, around 78% detected once. The chain carries TRBV11-1 and TRBJ1-6, with 10 bases matching TRBD1. This TCR came from a middle-aged man in good health and CMV-seronegative. The material sequenced was PBMCs. CDR3 nucleotides: TGTGCCAGCAGGGCGGACAGGGGGGGAAATTCACCCCTCCACTTT. Residues: CASRADRGGNSPLHF.